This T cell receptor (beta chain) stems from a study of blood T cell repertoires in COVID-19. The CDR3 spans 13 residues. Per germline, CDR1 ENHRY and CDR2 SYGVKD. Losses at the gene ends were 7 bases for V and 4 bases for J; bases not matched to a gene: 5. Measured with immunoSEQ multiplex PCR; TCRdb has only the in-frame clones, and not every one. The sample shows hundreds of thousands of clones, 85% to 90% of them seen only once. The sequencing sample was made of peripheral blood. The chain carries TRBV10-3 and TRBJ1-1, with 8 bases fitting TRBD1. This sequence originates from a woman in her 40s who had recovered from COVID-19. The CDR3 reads CAITQDRATEAFF. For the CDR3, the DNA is TGTGCCATCACCCAGGACAGGGCCACTGAAGCTTTCTTT.